This TCR beta chain is from a study of tumor-infiltrating lymphocytes in primary liver carcinoma. The germline CDR1 and CDR2 sequences are SQVTM and ANQGSEA. Trimming at V came to 8 bases and at J to 9 bases, leaving 8 bases not matched to a gene. This CDR3 comprises 12 residues. Only one count was recorded for this clonotype. Its target is not known. A much larger clone is a single base away; this may be a read error. The authors made TCR beta cDNA from around 500 ng total RNA with a constant-region primer. Libraries for TCR beta were built through three nested multiplex PCR rounds, which together made up a slightly modified ARM-PCR procedure. The study ran its first two PCR rounds for approximately 11 cycles each, using TRBV1-TRBV30 forward primers and a C-beta reverse primer. TCRdb fed the multiplex PCR reads into MiXCR, producing one record per CDR3 protein. The sample shows 300,000 to 400,000 distinct CDR3 sequences, less than 70% of them seen only once.

Study-level results: Tumor region pairs shared more overlap than did tumor-adjacent and tumor-blood pairs. Tumors significantly exceeded blood in top-250-clone fraction (p = 0.039).

Researchers drew blood RNA from unsorted whole blood and extracted germline DNA as well. The patients carried chronic HBV infection and had received no treatment. The researchers drew roughly 3.8 milliliters of peripheral blood before surgery. The sequence was collected from a man aged 35 to 55 with primary liver carcinoma and hepatitis B virus infection. The rearrangement joins TRBV29-1 to TRBJ2-1; 9 bases are shared with TRBD2. The source material was peripheral blood. CDR3 sequence: CSLGLAGFEQFF. The DNA for the CDR3 is TGCAGCCTTGGGCTAGCGGGATTTGAGCAGTTCTTC.